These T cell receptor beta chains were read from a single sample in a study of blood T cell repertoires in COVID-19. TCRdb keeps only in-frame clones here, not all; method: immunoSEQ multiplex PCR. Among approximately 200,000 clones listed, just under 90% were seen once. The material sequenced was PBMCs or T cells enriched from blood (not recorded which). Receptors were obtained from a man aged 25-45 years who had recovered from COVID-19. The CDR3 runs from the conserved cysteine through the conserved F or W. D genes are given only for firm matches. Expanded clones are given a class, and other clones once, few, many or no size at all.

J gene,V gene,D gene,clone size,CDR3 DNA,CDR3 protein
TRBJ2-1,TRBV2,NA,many,TGTGCCAGTCAAATAGGCGGTAGCTCCTACAATGAGCAGTTCTTC,CASQIGGSSYNEQFF
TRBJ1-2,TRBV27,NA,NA,TGTGCCAGCAGAGGACAGCTCTATGGCTACACCTTC,CASRGQLYGYTF
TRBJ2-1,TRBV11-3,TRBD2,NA,TGTGCCAGCAGCTCCCTTAGCGGGGATTCCTACAATGAGCAGTTCTTC,CASSSLSGDSYNEQFF
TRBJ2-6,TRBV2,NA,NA,TGTGCCAGCAGTGAACTGGGAAAGGGGTCTGGGGCCAACGTCCTGACTTTC,CASSELGKGSGANVLTF
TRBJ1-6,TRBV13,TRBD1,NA,TGTGCCAGCAGCATGGGACAGGGAGGTTCACCCCTCCACTTT,CASSMGQGGSPLHF
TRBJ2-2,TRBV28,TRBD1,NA,TGTGCCAGCAGCACACCCCGGGACAGTAACACCGGGGAGCTGTTTTTT,CASSTPRDSNTGELFF
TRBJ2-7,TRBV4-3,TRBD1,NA,TGCGCCAGCAGCCAGTACAGGGGCGACGAGCAGTACTTC,CASSQYRGDEQYF
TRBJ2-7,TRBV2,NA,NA,TGTGCCAGCGAAGTCCGGGGCGAGCAGTACTTC,CASEVRGEQYF
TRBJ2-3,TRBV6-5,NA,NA,TGTGCCAGCAGTTACCGCGTCGAAGATACGCAGTATTTT,CASSYRVEDTQYF
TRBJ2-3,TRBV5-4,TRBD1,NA,TGTGCCAGCAGCTTACAGGGGGCTGCGCAGTATTTT,CASSLQGAAQYF
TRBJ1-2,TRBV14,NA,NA,TGTGCCAGCAGCCCGACCGGGCAGGGCCATGGCTACACCTTC,CASSPTGQGHGYTF
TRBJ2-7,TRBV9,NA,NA,TGTGCCAGCAGCGTAGTCATACAGGGTGTGCCTCTCTTTGATTCCTACGAGCAGTACTTC,CASSVVIQGVPLFDSYEQYF
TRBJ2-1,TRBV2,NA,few,TGTGCCAGCAGTGAAGCGATGGCAGGGGTCAATGAGCAGTTCTTC,CASSEAMAGVNEQFF
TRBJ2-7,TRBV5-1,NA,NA,TGCGCCAGCAGGTCAGGGGACGGCAGAGCCTACGAGCAGTACTTC,CASRSGDGRAYEQYF
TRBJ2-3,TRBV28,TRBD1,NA,TGTGCCAGCAGCCGACAGGGTTGGGATACGCAGTATTTT,CASSRQGWDTQYF
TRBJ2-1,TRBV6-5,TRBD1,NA,TGTGCCAGCAGTTCAGGCCCGGGACAGGGATACAATGAGCAGTTCTTC,CASSSGPGQGYNEQFF
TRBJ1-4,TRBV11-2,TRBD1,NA,TGTGCCAGCAGCTTAGACGGACAGGGAGCCTTAGGGGCTAATGAAAAACTGTTTTTT,CASSLDGQGALGANEKLFF
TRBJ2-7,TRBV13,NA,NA,TGTGCCAGCAGCTCCAGCGGGTGGGGCTCCTACGAGCAGTACTTC,CASSSSGWGSYEQYF
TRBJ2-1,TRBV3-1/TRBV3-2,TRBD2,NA,TGTGCCAGCAGCACACGGGGTAGCGGGCTCTCCTACAATGAGCAGTTCTTC,CASSTRGSGLSYNEQFF
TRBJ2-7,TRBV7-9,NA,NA,TGTGCCAGCAGCCCACGAACAGGGCGAGTTTACGAGCAGTACTTC,CASSPRTGRVYEQYF
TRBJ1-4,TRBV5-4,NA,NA,TGTGCCAGCAGCTTGAGCCCCGGGGTTTCAGCAGGTGAAAAACTGTTTTTT,CASSLSPGVSAGEKLFF
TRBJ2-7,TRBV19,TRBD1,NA,TGTGCCAGTAGTATAACGGGACAGGGGGCCGAGCAGTACTTC,CASSITGQGAEQYF
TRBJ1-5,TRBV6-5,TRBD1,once,TGTGCCAGCAAATCCGGGACAGGGAGCAATCAGCCCCAGCATTTT,CASKSGTGSNQPQHF
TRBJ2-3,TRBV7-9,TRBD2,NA,TGTGCCAGCAGCTTAGTAACTAGCGGCACAGATACGCAGTATTTT,CASSLVTSGTDTQYF
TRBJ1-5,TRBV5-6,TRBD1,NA,TGTGCCAGCAGTCAGGGGGATCAGCCCCAGCATTTT,CASSQGDQPQHF
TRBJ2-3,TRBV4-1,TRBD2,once,TGCGCCAGCAGCCAAGATTTTCCACTAGCGGAGTTAGATACGCAGTATTTT,CASSQDFPLAELDTQYF
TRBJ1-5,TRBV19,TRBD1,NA,TGTGCCAGTAGACCCCCGACAGGGGATAGCAATCAGCCCCAGCATTTT,CASRPPTGDSNQPQHF
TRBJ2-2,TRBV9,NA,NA,TGTGCCAGCAGTACAGCAATAACCCCCGGGGAGCTGTTTTTT,CASSTAITPGELFF
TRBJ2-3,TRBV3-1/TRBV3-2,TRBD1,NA,TGTGCCAGCAGCCAAGAGGGGACAGGGCCCTCAGATACGCAGTATTTT,CASSQEGTGPSDTQYF
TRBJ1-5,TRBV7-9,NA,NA,TGTGCCAGCAGCTTAGCTTGGGGGGATGGCAATCAGCCCCAGCATTTT,CASSLAWGDGNQPQHF
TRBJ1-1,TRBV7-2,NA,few,TGTGCCAGCAGCTTCAGGACGCTTGGGCGGGGCCCTGAGGGCGAAGCTTTCTTT,CASSFRTLGRGPEGEAFF
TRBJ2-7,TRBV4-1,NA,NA,TGCGCCAGCAGCCAAATAGGACAGAAATTCTACGAGCAGTACTTC,CASSQIGQKFYEQYF
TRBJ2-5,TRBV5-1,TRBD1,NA,TGCGCCAGCAGCTCCAGGGGGTTGGAGACCCAGTACTTC,CASSSRGLETQYF
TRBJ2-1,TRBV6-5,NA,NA,TGTGCCAGCAGCACACAGGGAGAGCTTGAGCAGTTCTTC,CASSTQGELEQFF
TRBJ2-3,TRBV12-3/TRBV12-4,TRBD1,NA,TGTGCAATCGGTGGACAGGGGTTGGATACGCAGTATTTT,CAIGGQGLDTQYF
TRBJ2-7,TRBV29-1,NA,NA,TGCAGCGTTGAAGAATGGGCAGGGGGGAGGGAGCAGTACTTC,CSVEEWAGGREQYF
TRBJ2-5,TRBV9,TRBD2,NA,TGTGCCAGCAGCGTAGACGGACTAGCAGAGACCCAGTACTTC,CASSVDGLAETQYF
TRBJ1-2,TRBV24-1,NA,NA,TGTGCCACCGCAGCGGGGGGAGGAGGTGGCTACACCTTC,CATAAGGGGGYTF
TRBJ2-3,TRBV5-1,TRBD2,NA,TGCGCCAGCAGCCCTCGACTAGCGTTAGAAGATACGCAGTATTTT,CASSPRLALEDTQYF
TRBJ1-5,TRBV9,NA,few,TGTGCCAGCAGCGTAGATGGGCAGATAAATCAGCCCCAGCATTTT,CASSVDGQINQPQHF
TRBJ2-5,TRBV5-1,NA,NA,TGCGCCAGCAGCCCGAGGGAGCGAGAGACCCAGTACTTC,CASSPRERETQYF
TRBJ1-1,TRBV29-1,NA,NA,TGCAGCGTTCCAACTCCGGGGGGCATAGCTTTCTTT,CSVPTPGGIAFF
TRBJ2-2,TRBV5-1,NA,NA,TGCGCCAGCAGCTTGGTCATAGACACCGGGGAGCTGTTTTTT,CASSLVIDTGELFF
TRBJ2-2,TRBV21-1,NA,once,TGTGCCGGTCCGCCGGGACTAGCGGGGGGGCTGAACACCGGGGAGCTGTTTTTT,CAGPPGLAGGLNTGELFF